Listed below are T cell receptor beta chains from one sample, sequenced in a study of response to subunit inactivated influenza vaccine. TCRdb re-derived calls from the RT-PCR reads in MiXCR, one entry per CDR3 protein. The sample carries 550,000 to 800,000 distinct CDR3 sequences, approximately 15% recorded once. The material was PBMCs from blood, obtained 14 to 15 days before vaccination. These receptor sequences come from a man between 50 and 59 years old who received an inactivated influenza vaccine. Each CDR3 is given with its conserved first and last residue. A D gene is named only where the DNA matches it firmly. Size is omitted from some rows. Given values are once, few, many or a class for expanded clones.

J: TRBJ1-5; size: .; V: TRBV2; D: .; length: 15; DNA: TGTGCCAGCAGCTCACACGAGCATAGCAATCAGCCCCAGCATTTT; CDR3: CASSSHEHSNQPQHF
J: TRBJ2-1; size: .; V: TRBV11-1; D: TRBD1; length: 20; DNA: TGTGCCAGCAGCTTGGGAATGAAAGGCCGGGACAGGGGGTTCTACAATGAGCAGTTCTTC; CDR3: CASSLGMKGRDRGFYNEQFF
J: TRBJ1-2; size: many; V: TRBV7-8; D: .; length: 15; DNA: TGTGCCAGCAGCTTAGTAGGACAGAGTTCCTATGGCTACACCTTC; CDR3: CASSLVGQSSYGYTF
J: TRBJ2-5; size: many; V: TRBV5-1; D: .; length: 13; DNA: TGCGCCAGCAGCTTGACGGGGAGAGAGACCCAGTACTTC; CDR3: CASSLTGRETQYF
J: TRBJ2-6; size: .; V: TRBV7-2; D: .; length: 15; DNA: TGTGCCAGCAGCTACAGGGTCTCTGGGGCCAACGTCCTGACTTTC; CDR3: CASSYRVSGANVLTF
J: TRBJ2-5; size: many; V: TRBV20-1; D: .; length: 16; DNA: TGCAGTGCTAGAGGGCGGATAGGCGGGTGGCAAGAGACCCAGTACTTC; CDR3: CSARGRIGGWQETQYF
J: TRBJ1-1; size: few; V: TRBV18; D: .; length: 13; DNA: TGTGCCAGCTCACCAGCAGGATTTCCTGAAGCTTTCTTT; CDR3: CASSPAGFPEAFF
J: TRBJ2-5; size: .; V: TRBV5-1; D: .; length: 16; DNA: TGCGCCAGCAGCTTGGAAAGGACTGACTTCCAAGAGACCCAGTACTTC; CDR3: CASSLERTDFQETQYF
J: TRBJ2-3; size: .; V: TRBV10-2; D: .; length: 15; DNA: TGCGCCAGCTCCAGGGAGGGGGGTAAACTGGAGGCGCAGTATTTT; CDR3: CASSREGGKLEAQYF
J: TRBJ2-7; size: many; V: TRBV6-5; D: TRBD2; length: 14; DNA: TGTGCCAGCAGTTACCGGACTAGCCATTACGAGCAGTACTTC; CDR3: CASSYRTSHYEQYF
J: TRBJ1-2; size: few; V: TRBV12-3/TRBV12-4; D: .; length: 14; DNA: TGTGCCAGCAGTTCCTCGGACCACCCATATGGCTACACCTTC; CDR3: CASSSSDHPYGYTF
J: TRBJ2-1; size: many; V: TRBV5-5; D: .; length: 14; DNA: TGTGCCAGCATCCCAGACAGTTCCTACAATGAGCAGTTCTTC; CDR3: CASIPDSSYNEQFF
J: TRBJ2-7; size: few; V: TRBV20-1; D: .; length: 12; DNA: TGCAGTGCTCCCGGGACCCTCTCCGAGCAGTACTTC; CDR3: CSAPGTLSEQYF
J: TRBJ2-3; size: few; V: TRBV15; D: .; length: 13; DNA: TGTGCCACCAGCAGGGATACAAGGGATACGCAGTATTTT; CDR3: CATSRDTRDTQYF
J: TRBJ2-7; size: few; V: TRBV7-2; D: .; length: 16; DNA: TGTGCCAGCAGCTTAGTTGGAGGGAAGCTTCCCTACGAGCAGTACTTC; CDR3: CASSLVGGKLPYEQYF
J: TRBJ1-2; size: few; V: TRBV12-3/TRBV12-4; D: .; length: 14; DNA: TGTGCCAGCAGTTTATCCGCTCCCGCCAGGGGCTACACCTTC; CDR3: CASSLSAPARGYTF
J: TRBJ1-2; size: .; V: TRBV20-1; D: .; length: 10; DNA: TGCAGTGCTTTGACAGGAGGCTACACCTTC; CDR3: CSALTGGYTF
J: TRBJ2-1; size: .; V: TRBV24-1; D: TRBD1; length: 16; DNA: TGTGCCACCAGTGAGACAGGGTTAGGGCCTCGGGATGAGCAGTTCTTC; CDR3: CATSETGLGPRDEQFF
J: TRBJ2-7; size: .; V: TRBV10-3; D: .; length: 12; DNA: TGTGCCATCAGTGAGCAGGGTCCCGAGCAGTACTTC; CDR3: CAISEQGPEQYF
J: TRBJ2-2; size: .; V: TRBV6-2/TRBV6-3; D: TRBD2; length: 14; DNA: TGTGCCAGCCGGGGGGGACTCCTCACCGGGGAGCTGTTTTTT; CDR3: CASRGGLLTGELFF
J: TRBJ2-1; size: .; V: TRBV6-1; D: TRBD1; length: 16; DNA: TGTGCCAGCAGCGACAGGGGGCTTATGGTCTACAATGAGCAGTTCTTC; CDR3: CASSDRGLMVYNEQFF
J: TRBJ2-1; size: many; V: TRBV27; D: .; length: 15; DNA: TGTGCCAGCAGCTTAGGTTGGGGGCCCTACAATGAGCAGTTCTTC; CDR3: CASSLGWGPYNEQFF
J: TRBJ1-3; size: many; V: TRBV7-2; D: .; length: 16; DNA: TGTGCCAGCAGATCCGGGACTGACGTCTCTGGAAACACCATATATTTT; CDR3: CASRSGTDVSGNTIYF
J: TRBJ2-1; size: few; V: TRBV3-1; D: .; length: 16; DNA: TGTGCCAGCAGCCAAGACGCACTACCGTCCTACAATGAGCAGTTCTTC; CDR3: CASSQDALPSYNEQFF
J: TRBJ1-5; size: few; V: TRBV7-2; D: .; length: 17; DNA: TGTGCCAGCAGCCGGACGGGGGCAGCGAATAGCAATCAGCCCCAGCATTTT; CDR3: CASSRTGAANSNQPQHF
J: TRBJ1-5; size: .; V: TRBV11-3; D: .; length: 16; DNA: TGTGCCAGCAGCTTAATGGGGACGGGAAACAATCAGCCCCAGCATTTT; CDR3: CASSLMGTGNNQPQHF
J: TRBJ2-1; size: few; V: TRBV5-5; D: TRBD2; length: 15; DNA: TGTGCCAGCACCACCGGGGGGGCCACCCGATTGGGGCAGTTCTTC; CDR3: CASTTGGATRLGQFF
J: TRBJ2-7; size: few; V: TRBV5-1; D: TRBD1; length: 14; DNA: TGCGCCAGCAGCCATGGACAGGGATCGGGCGAGCAGTACTTC; CDR3: CASSHGQGSGEQYF